Sequencing of this T cell receptor beta chain was carried out in a study of regulatory T cells in long-lasting Graves disease. Whole-study findings and limits: TRBV28 was favored in persistent disease, as were TRBJ1-2 and TRBJ2-5.

Ten or more counts support this clonotype. Its antigen remains unidentified. Time point denoted: newly diagnosed GD, antithyroid drugs for less than 3 months. RNA extracted from PBMCs served as the sequencing template. With EDTA tubes as the receptacles, roughly 9.7 milliliters of peripheral blood were drawn. The germline V gene has CDR1 SGHRS and CDR2 YFSETQ. The CDR3 runs to 13 residues. The ends were cut back, 4 bases at V and 4 bases at J, with 12 bases in the middle. In building TCR beta libraries, iRepertoire HTBI primers were used together with Arm-PCR of CDR3 regions. TCRdb ran MiXCR on the multiplex PCR reads and lists one entry per CDR3 protein. The data show about 350,000 distinct CDR3 sequences, 15% to 20% seen once. These data were likewise used in another study, on T cells in Graves' hyperthyroidism and ophthalmopathy. As that study records: Primed by the HTBI set, a first-round RT-PCR was run on the TCR CDR3.

The V and J genes are TRBV5-1 and TRBJ2-7, with TRBD1 as a possible D gene (6 bases). Sequences were derived from peripheral blood mononuclear cells (PBMCs), sampled at new diagnosis, from a patient treated with antithyroid drugs. The source is a woman aged 18 to 35 with Graves disease. The CDR3 bases are TGCGCCAGCAGCCTAACAGGGTTTTACGAGCAGTACTTC. Translation gives CASSLTGFYEQYF. The full variable domain, completed using reference TRBV5-1 and TRBJ2-7, is KAGVTQTPRYLIKTRGQQVTLSCSPISGHRSVSWYQQTPGQGLQFLFEYFSETQRNKGNFPGRFSGRQFSNSRSEMNVSTLELGDSALYLCASSLTGFYEQYFGPGTRLTVT.